This TCR beta chain was found in a study of beta chain features in type 1 diabetes. The study's findings and limits: In every one of the four CD4+ subsets, TCRB CDR3s were moderately but significantly shorter in Type 1 diabetes patients.

Comments on this clone: Its antigen is not identified.

Trimming pared 6 bases from V and 4 bases from J, leaving 9 bases between. This CDR3 comprises 12 residues. Germline CDR1 is MDHEN and CDR2 is SYDVKM. The isolated RNA, all of it, was reverse transcribed, so expressed TCRB transcripts were what got sequenced. Using immunoSEQ multiplex PCR, the repertoire was profiled, and TCRdb retains in-frame clones only, with some absent. The data contain around 300,000 clones, approximately 9.9% of them seen just once; the ten biggest clones take up approximately 0.016%. V usage is TRBV28 and J usage is TRBJ1-2, with D unresolved. The receptor was isolated from a woman between 25 and 40 years old in good health. Sequenced: naive CD4+ T cells from blood. CDR3 in amino acids: CASRRIGYGYTF. The CDR3 region has the DNA TGTGCCAGCAGGAGGATTGGCTATGGCTACACCTTC.